This T cell receptor (beta chain) comes out of a study of STAT5B mutations in CD4+ large granular lymphocyte leukemia. Findings of the study overall: Main leukemic clonotypes were patient-specific, but more than 20% appeared at low frequency elsewhere.

The germline gives CDR1 MDHEN, CDR2 SYDVKM. This CDR3 spans 12 amino acids. V shed 7 bases and J shed 0 bases, with 7 bases lying between them. Using immunoSEQ multiplex PCR, the repertoire was profiled, and TCRdb retains in-frame clones only, with some absent. The sample has tens of thousands of clones, roughly 76% seen once. Concerning this clone itself: Its antigen is still unknown.

The clonotype comes from a human donor in good health. Sequenced sample: CD4+ T cells from blood buffy coats. The J gene is TRBJ2-7, the V gene TRBV28; no definite D call. CDR3 nucleotide sequence: TGTGCCAGCACCCCAAACTCCTACGAGCAGTACTTC. Translated: CASTPNSYEQYF.